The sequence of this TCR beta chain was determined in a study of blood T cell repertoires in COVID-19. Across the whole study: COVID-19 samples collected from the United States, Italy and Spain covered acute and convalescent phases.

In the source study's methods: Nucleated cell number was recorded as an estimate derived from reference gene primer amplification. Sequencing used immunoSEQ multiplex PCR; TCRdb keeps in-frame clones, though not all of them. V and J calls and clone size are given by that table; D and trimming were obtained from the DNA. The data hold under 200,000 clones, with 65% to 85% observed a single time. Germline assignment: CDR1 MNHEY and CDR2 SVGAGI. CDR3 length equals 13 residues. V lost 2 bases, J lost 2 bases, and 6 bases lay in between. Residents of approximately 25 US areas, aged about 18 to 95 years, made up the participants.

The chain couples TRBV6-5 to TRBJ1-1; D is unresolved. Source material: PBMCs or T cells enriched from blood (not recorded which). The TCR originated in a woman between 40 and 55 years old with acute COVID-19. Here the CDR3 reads CASSYEVNTEAFF. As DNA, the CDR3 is TGTGCCAGCAGTTACGAGGTAAACACTGAAGCTTTCTTT.